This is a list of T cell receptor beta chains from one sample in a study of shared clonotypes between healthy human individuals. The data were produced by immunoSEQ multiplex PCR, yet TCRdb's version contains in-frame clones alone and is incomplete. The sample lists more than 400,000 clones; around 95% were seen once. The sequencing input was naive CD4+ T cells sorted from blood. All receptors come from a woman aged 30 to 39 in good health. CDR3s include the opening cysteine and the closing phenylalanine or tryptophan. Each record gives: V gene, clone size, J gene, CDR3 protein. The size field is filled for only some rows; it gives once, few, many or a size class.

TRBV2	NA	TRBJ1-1	CAGTDRVEFTEAFF
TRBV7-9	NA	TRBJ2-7	CASSLGQHLAGSYEQYF
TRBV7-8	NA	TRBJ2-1	CASSLGSSSNEQFF
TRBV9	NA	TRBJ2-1	CASSVAGASYNEQFF
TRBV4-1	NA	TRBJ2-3	CASSQGPGGDTQYF
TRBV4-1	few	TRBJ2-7	CASSQGLGSSYEQYF
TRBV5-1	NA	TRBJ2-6	CASSDGTDPNVLTF
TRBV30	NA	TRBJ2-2	CAWRWTGTNTGELFF
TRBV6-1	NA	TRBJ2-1	CASIYLLGQDEQFF
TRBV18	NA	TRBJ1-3	CASSPPGIPGQGSGNTIYF
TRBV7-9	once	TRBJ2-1	CASSLAPSSRGSHNEQFF
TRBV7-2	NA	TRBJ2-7	CASSSQLAGGYEQYF
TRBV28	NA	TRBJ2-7	CASSLLRGTGRYEQYF
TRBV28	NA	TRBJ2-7	CASSFPPGEQYF
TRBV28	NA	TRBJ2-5	CASRDRALQETQYF
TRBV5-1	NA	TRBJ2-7	CASSSGQGPIDEQYF
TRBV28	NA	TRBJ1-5	CASSLSGTGRPNQPQHF
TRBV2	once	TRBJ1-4	CASSGLGSNNEKLFF
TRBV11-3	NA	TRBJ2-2	CASSPSAEITGELFF
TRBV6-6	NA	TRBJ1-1	CASRDRGGTEAFF
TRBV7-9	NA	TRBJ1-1	CASGRGGMNTEAFF
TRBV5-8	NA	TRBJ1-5	CASSTRGERQPQHF
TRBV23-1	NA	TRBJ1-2	CASSQFGTGDYGYTF
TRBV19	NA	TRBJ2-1	CASSISGRLAEEQFF
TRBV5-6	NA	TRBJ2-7	CASSSYGGLVSYEQYF
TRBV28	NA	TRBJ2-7	CASSTSSGEQYF
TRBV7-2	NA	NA	CASSPQRDLREQYF
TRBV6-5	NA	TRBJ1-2	CASSYGDRDEGYTF
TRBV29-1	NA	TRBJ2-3	CSAQSGVMTDTQYF
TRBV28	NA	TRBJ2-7	CASSSAANPRDEQYF
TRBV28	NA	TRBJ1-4	CASSHLGDLDEKLFF
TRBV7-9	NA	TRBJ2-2	CASSHTPGLAEKNTGELFF
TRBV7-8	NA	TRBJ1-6	CASSLGRQGGSSPLHF
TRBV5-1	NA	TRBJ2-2	CASSSEEGELFF
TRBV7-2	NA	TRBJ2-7	CASSSGVGYEQYF
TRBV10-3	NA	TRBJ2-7	CAISPTSGREVNEQYF
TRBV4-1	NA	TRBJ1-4	CASSQDGRVGTNEKLFF
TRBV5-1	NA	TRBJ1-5	CASSNGGGAGQPQHF
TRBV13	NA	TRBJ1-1	CASSLVRTTSLNTEAFF
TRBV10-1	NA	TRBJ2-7	CASSEMVAGVDEQYF
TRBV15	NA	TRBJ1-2	CATSRDRGERGYTF
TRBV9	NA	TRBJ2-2	CASSAPRGTGGPGELFF
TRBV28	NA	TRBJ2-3	CASTPAGTSGRADTQYF
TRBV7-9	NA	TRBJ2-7	CASSRGQGARKDEQYF
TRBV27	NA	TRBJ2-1	CASSLQQGIGNEQFF
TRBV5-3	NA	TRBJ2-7	CARSLVPGRYEQYF
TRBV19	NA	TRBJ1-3	CASRQTSGNTIYF
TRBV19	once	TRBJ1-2	CANSPGTLYGYTF
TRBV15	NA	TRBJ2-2	CATSRGKTVVTGELFF
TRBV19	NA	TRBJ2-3	CASSSQRGRDTDTQYF
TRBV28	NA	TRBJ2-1	CASSIGPGTGMYEQFF
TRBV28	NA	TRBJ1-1	CASSLSAPRLEAFF
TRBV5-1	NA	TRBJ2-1	CASSSRTSGSYNEQFF